This paragraph reports one T cell receptor beta chain. Its cognate antigen has yet to be identified. No qualities accompany the bases; no much larger clone lies one base away. This entry belongs to a study of blood T cell repertoires in COVID-19 (dated by TCRdb to the early 2020s). For the study in its entirety: Collaborator samples came from the United States, Italy and Spain and covered acute and convalescent phases of COVID-19. Samples came from the ongoing ImmuneRACE study (first 160 participants) plus 1,254 subjects from 6 global collaborators. Where available, HLA class I and class II types were obtained from metadata supplied by the sample provider rather than from assay-based typing. A de-identified subject ID, COVID-19 status, age in years and sex were almost always included in the sample metadata. The dataset comprised deeply sampled blood TCRbeta repertoires from subjects exposed to, actively infected with, or recovered from COVID-19. A freely available public database, intended as a resource for researchers studying the immune response to SARS-CoV-2, is where the repertoires were released. The prospective study material was composed of cDNA or gDNA derived from T cells, B-cell-depleted T cells, or PBMCs. Study-wide findings and limitations: The quantity of clinical and demographic metadata differed by source and by participant and was supplied without curation.

Each collaborating institution followed its own protocols to collect whole blood in K2EDTA tubes. For TCRbeta analysis, collaborators shipped samples in one of three forms: frozen whole blood, isolated PBMCs, or DNA extracted from either of those sample types. The immunoSEQ Assay, a bias-controlled multiplex PCR, was used to amplify TCRbeta CDR3 regions from genomic DNA. As for the original processing: Nucleated cell counts per sample were estimated from amplification of reference gene primers within the assay. Sequence reads were collapsed and filtered to measure the absolute abundance of every unique TCRbeta CDR3 rearrangement. For each sample, productive Simpson clonality was calculated by taking the square root of Simpson's diversity index across productive rearrangements. The immuneACCESS repertoire file appears here via TCRdb, limited to in-frame rearrangements. These files lack a portion of the clones; in checked studies, under half of the deficit traces to unresolved V genes, and the cause of the others is not known. That table is the source of V, J and clone size, and D and trimming were worked out from the DNA. This sample holds fewer than 500,000 clones; 80% to 90% were observed only once. The ten largest clones add up to almost 1.5% of the sample.

The CDR3 goes from the cysteine to the phenylalanine over 13 residues. Only the CDR3 DNA is retained, 39 bases long and in frame from the first base. V was cut back by 0 bases and J by 7 bases, leaving a gap of 8 bases between them. Taken from the germline V gene, the CDR1 and CDR2 loops are SGHRS and YFSETQ. The V gene is TRBV5-1 and the J gene is TRBJ1-5, with no D gene named confidently. The sample was peripheral blood. This TCR was sampled from a woman in her thirties with active or convalescent COVID-19. At the DNA level, the sequence is TGCGCCAGCAGCTTGGCCGGGTACCAGCCCCAGCATTTT. Its protein is CASSLAGYQPQHF. With the rest looked up from the reference TRBV5-1 and TRBJ1-5 genes rather than sequenced, the full variable domain is KAGVTQTPRYLIKTRGQQVTLSCSPISGHRSVSWYQQTPGQGLQFLFEYFSETQRNKGNFPGRFSGRQFSNSRSEMNVSTLELGDSALYLCASSLAGYQPQHFGDGTRLSIL.